Listed below are T cell receptor beta chains from one sample, sequenced in a study of post-analysis software for immune sequencing data. One entry per CDR3 protein, called by TCRdb with MiXCR from the PCR reads. Of about 540,000 distinct CDR3 sequences in the sample, approximately 34% are singletons; the top ten hold 6%. The sample comprised blood. Source of these receptors: a girl aged 2-17 years with multiple sclerosis. CDR3s include the opening cysteine and the closing phenylalanine or tryptophan. D genes are given only for firm matches. A clone size is listed for some rows: how often the clone was seen (once, few, many), or a class if it is expanded.

j_call v_call d_call clone_size cdr3_aa cdr3_nt
TRBJ1-2 TRBV7-2 - - CASSFRGYPYGYTF TGTGCCAGCAGCTTCCGGGGGTACCCTTATGGCTACACCTTC
TRBJ2-3 TRBV20-1 TRBD2 few CSAPRGGGTDTQYF TGCAGTGCGCCTCGGGGGGGCGGCACAGATACGCAGTATTTT
TRBJ2-7 TRBV4-1 - few CASSKKSDSTDEQYF TGCGCCAGCAGCAAAAAATCGGACTCGACGGACGAGCAGTACTTC
TRBJ2-1 TRBV7-8 - - CASSLGGREEQFF TGTGCCAGCAGCTTAGGCGGAAGAGAGGAGCAGTTCTTC
TRBJ1-4 TRBV20-1 - once CSAGRNEKLFF TGCAGTGCGGGAAGGAATGAAAAACTGTTTTTT
TRBJ2-1 TRBV11-2 - - CASSLDILNEQFF TGTGCCAGCAGCTTAGATATTCTTAATGAGCAGTTCTTC
TRBJ2-1 TRBV5-1 TRBD2 - CASSELAASYNEQFF TGCGCCAGCAGCGAACTAGCGGCCTCCTACAATGAGCAGTTCTTC
TRBJ1-1 TRBV4-1 - few CASSQFGGRNTEAFF TGCGCCAGCAGCCAATTCGGGGGCAGGAACACTGAAGCTTTCTTT
TRBJ1-2 TRBV20-1 - once CSARGEGGLDYGYTF TGCAGTGCTAGAGGAGAGGGAGGGTTGGACTATGGCTACACCTTC
TRBJ2-5 TRBV11-3 - - CASSWSGGGGETQYF TGTGCCAGCAGCTGGAGCGGAGGGGGCGGGGAGACCCAGTACTTC
TRBJ1-1 TRBV28 - - CASSPGRSNTEAFF TGTGCCAGCAGCCCGGGACGGTCGAACACTGAAGCTTTCTTT
TRBJ2-1 TRBV5-1 - few CASSLVAGVDEQFF TGCGCCAGCAGCTTGGTGGCAGGGGTTGATGAGCAGTTCTTC
TRBJ2-7 TRBV4-1 - - CASSQEPQEIYEQYF TGCGCCAGCAGCCAAGAACCACAGGAGATCTACGAGCAGTACTTC
TRBJ2-1 TRBV14 - few CASSLRGGLNEQFF TGTGCCAGCAGCCTCAGGGGGGGGCTCAATGAGCAGTTCTTC
TRBJ2-3 TRBV5-1 - few CASSLGIQGGVTDTQYF TGCGCCAGCAGCTTGGGTATCCAGGGTGGAGTCACAGATACGCAGTATTTT
TRBJ2-3 TRBV16 - - CASSLIGGRDTQYF TGTGCCAGCAGCCTCATCGGGGGCCGAGATACGCAGTATTTT
TRBJ2-5 TRBV12-3/TRBV12-4 - few CASTPLRLVRETQYF TGTGCCAGCACCCCCCTTCGCTTGGTCAGAGAGACCCAGTACTTC